The 14 T cell receptor beta chains below were found in one sample sequenced in a study of response to subunit inactivated influenza vaccine. TCRdb re-analysed the RT-PCR reads in MiXCR, keeping a single row per CDR3 protein. The data contain 450,000 to 550,000 distinct CDR3 sequences, over 25% of them singletons. The source material was CD4+ T cells sorted from PBMCs, sampled less than 6 days after vaccination. The source is a man aged 45-65 years who received an inactivated influenza vaccine.

The J gene is TRBJ2-1, the V gene TRBV5-4; D is uncertain. CDR1 is SGHNT and CDR2 is YYREEE in the germline V gene (reference sequence). The germline V and J ends were trimmed by 1 base and 5 bases, with 22 bases remaining between them. CDR3 length equals 18 residues. The CDR3: CASSLLPYTMGSNNEQFF. The CDR3 DNA sequence: TGTGCCAGCAGCTTGTTGCCCTACACAATGGGGTCTAACAATGAGCAGTTCTTC.

This rearrangement joins TRBV20-1 to TRBJ2-1; 11 nucleotides match TRBD2. Germline CDR1 DFQATT, CDR2 SNEGSKA (reference sequence). The CDR3 is made up of 13 amino acids. J was trimmed by 16 bases and V by 1 base; bases with no gene match: 9. The CDR3 region is CSARVSGGGSLFF. Written as DNA, the CDR3 is TGCAGTGCTAGAGTTAGCGGGGGGGGCTCCCTCTTCTTC.

The chain employs TRBV9 and TRBJ2-7; no clear D. The germline V gene encodes CDR1 SGDLS and CDR2 YYNGEE. The CDR3 has 16 amino acids. V dropped 0 bases and J dropped 0 bases, with 13 bases sitting between them. In DNA, the CDR3 is TGTGCCAGCAGCGTAGGAGGAACAGCTAGCTCCTACGAGCAGTACTTC. It codes for CASSVGGTASSYEQYF. Full variable domain (remainder filled in from reference TRBV9 and TRBJ2-7): DSGVTQTPKHLITATGQRVTLRCSPRSGDLSVYWYQQSLDQGLQFLIQYYNGEERAKGNILERFSAQQFPDLHSELNLSSLELGDSALYFCASSVGGTASSYEQYFGPGTRLTVT.

Written as DNA, the CDR3 is TGTGCCAGCAGTTATGGTCCCCGCGGGGGGCGGTTCACAGATACGCAGTATTTT. It is translated as CASSYGPRGGRFTDTQYF. V and J are TRBV6-5 and TRBJ2-3; 8 nucleotides match TRBD2. Trimming removed 3 bases from V and 2 bases from J; junction bases left unmatched: 13. CDR1 MNHEY and CDR2 SVGAGI come from the germline V gene. The CDR3 totals 18 residues.

This chain connects TRBV28 to TRBJ2-1; possibly TRBD2 for D (6 bases). The germline CDR1 and CDR2 sequences are MDHEN and SYDVKM. Trimming removed 10 bases from V and 2 bases from J, with 18 bases in between. CDR3 length equals 15 residues. CDR3 nucleotide sequence: TGTGCCATCTCGCGGGAAGGGAGCCCCTACAATGAGCAGTTCTTC. It yields the protein CAISREGSPYNEQFF.

CDR3 residues: CASSKIGRSVQETQYF. The CDR3 DNA sequence: TGTGCCAGCAGCAAAATCGGGCGGAGCGTCCAAGAGACCCAGTACTTC. This chain connects TRBV21-1 to TRBJ2-5; the table's D call, TRBD1, has no DNA check behind it. TRBV21-1 is deemed a pseudogene. The CDR3 spans 16 residues.

This clonotype turned up a few times. The chain carries TRBV2 and TRBJ2-1; 10 bases map to TRBD1. The V gene end was trimmed by 7 bases and the J gene end by 6 bases; junction bases not matched to a gene: 6. CDR1 is SNHLY and CDR2 is FYNNEI in the germline V gene. The CDR3 extends over 14 amino acids. CDR3: CASIRQGAGNEQFF. The CDR3, as DNA: TGTGCCAGCATCAGACAGGGGGCTGGCAATGAGCAGTTCTTC.

This clonotype was picked up a small number of times. This sequence joins TRBV20-1 and TRBJ2-1; TRBD2 aligns across 9 bases. The V and J ends lost 1 base and 12 bases, in that order; junction bases with no gene match: 19. The CDR3 length is 17 residues. Germline values: CDR1 DFQATT, CDR2 SNEGSKA (reference sequence). This CDR3 is CSARALLAGGLTKGQFF. CDR3 DNA sequence: TGCAGTGCTAGAGCGCTGTTGGCGGGGGGGTTGACGAAGGGGCAGTTCTTC.

The chain employs TRBV4-2 and TRBJ2-1, with D tentatively TRBD2 (6 bases). This CDR3 comprises 16 residues. Trimming left V 0 bases short and J 3 bases short, with 12 bases between. The germline CDR1 and CDR2 sequences are LGHNA and YNFKEQ. CDR3 DNA sequence: TGTGCCAGCAGCCAAGATGGGACTCCTTTCTACAATGAGCAGTTCTTC. Its protein is CASSQDGTPFYNEQFF.

The chain couples TRBV20-1 to TRBJ2-7; no definite D call. Germline loops: CDR1 DFQATT, CDR2 SNEGSKA (reference sequence). The CDR3 is 12 residues long. Trimming left V 3 bases short and J 3 bases short, with 9 bases between. The CDR3 DNA reads as TGCAGTGCTAGTATCGTTTACTACGAGCAGTACTTC. This translates into CSASIVYYEQYF.

This rearrangement joins TRBV10-3 to TRBJ2-7; 8 bases line up with TRBD1. CDR1 is ENHRY and CDR2 is SYGVKD in the germline V gene. The CDR3 covers 11 residues. V shed 10 bases and J 3 bases; nucleotides not matched to a gene: 2. CDR3 amino acids: CANGQGYEQYF. DNA of the CDR3: TGTGCCAACGGACAGGGCTACGAGCAGTACTTC.

V is TRBV7-8 and J is TRBJ2-2, with TRBD1 matching over 9 bases. CDR3 length: 15 amino acids. The ends lost 5 bases at V and 5 bases at J; junction bases unmatched: 6. The germline gives CDR1 SGHVS, CDR2 FQNEAQ. CDR3 in amino acids: CASSRLTGGTGELFF. The CDR3 nucleotides are TGTGCCAGCAGCCGACTGACAGGGGGTACCGGGGAGCTGTTTTTT.

The chain joins TRBV20-1 to TRBJ2-1; D perhaps matches TRBD2 (6 bases). This CDR3 comprises 15 residues. The ends were cut back, 1 base at V and 3 bases at J, with 13 bases in the middle. Germline assignment: CDR1 DFQATT and CDR2 SNEGSKA (reference sequence). The CDR3: CSARGGNSGYNEQFF. CDR3 coding DNA: TGCAGTGCTAGAGGGGGGAATAGCGGCTACAATGAGCAGTTCTTC.

This clonotype showed up just a few times. The CDR3 is CASSPIRTSGEQFF. DNA for the CDR3: TGTGCCAGCAGCCCTATTCGGACTAGCGGTGAGCAGTTCTTC. V usage is TRBV7-2 and J usage is TRBJ2-1; 10 bases align to TRBD2. The CDR3 totals 14 residues. From germline, CDR1 is SGHTA and CDR2 FQGNSA. V dropped 5 bases and J dropped 9; count of bases not matched to a gene: 7. Looking up the rest from reference TRBV7-2 and TRBJ2-1 gives the full variable domain: GAGVSQSPSNKVTEKGKDVELRCDPISGHTALYWYRQSLGQGLEFLIYFQGNSAPDKSGLPSDRFSAERTGGSVSTLTIQRTQQEDSAVYLCASSPIRTSGEQFFGPGTRLTVL.